This record covers a single TCR beta chain. Libraries were prepared by immunoSEQ multiplex PCR; TCRdb keeps only in-frame clonotypes and omits some of them. The sample records about 33,000 clones, 70% to 90% being singletons. The CDR3 is 13 residues long. Germline V gene sequence: CDR1 SQVTM, CDR2 ANQGSEA. V lost 0 bases to trimming and J lost 5 bases; unmatched junction nucleotides: 2. The entry originates in a study of blood T cell repertoires in COVID-19. The sequenced sample was peripheral blood. The sequence derives from a human donor in a cohort sampled during active COVID-19. The chain couples TRBV29-1 to TRBJ2-3; 7 bases match TRBD1. CDR3 in amino acids: CSVEETGRDTQYF. The CDR3 bases are TGCAGCGTTGAAGAGACAGGGCGAGATACGCAGTATTTT.